This T cell receptor beta chain was identified during a study of Tregs in tolerant kidney transplant recipients. This CDR3 is built from 16 residues. V lost 1 base and J 0 bases, leaving 11 bases between the germline ends. Germline CDR1 SEHNR, CDR2 FQNEAQ (reference sequence). Profiled with immunoSEQ multiplex PCR; TCRdb holds only in-frame clones, not every one. The table shows 50,000 to 80,000 clones, with 98% occurring only once. Thawed PBMCs were FACS-sorted into unstimulated CD4+CD25+CD127- regulatory T cells, CD4+CD25- non-regulatory cells, CD4 and CD8 cells. This TCR derives from a human donor who received a combined kidney and bone marrow transplant. Source: Tregs from blood, taken before the transplant. This rearrangement joins TRBV7-9 to TRBJ2-3, with D maybe TRBD2 (5 bases). The CDR3 region is CASSLVFRGSTDTQYF. DNA for the CDR3: TGTGCCAGCAGCTTAGTTTTTCGGGGAAGCACAGATACGCAGTATTTT. Complete variable domain (other parts from reference TRBV7-9 and TRBJ2-3): DTGVSQNPRHKITKRGQNVTFRCDPISEHNRLYWYRQTLGQGPEFLTYFQNEAQLEKSRLLSDRFSAERPKGSFSTLEIQRTEQGDSAMYLCASSLVFRGSTDTQYFGPGTRLTVL.